The 8 T cell receptor beta chains given below trace back to one sample, sequenced in a study of cytomegalovirus exposure and HLA in healthy donors. 60 Vbeta and 13 Jbeta primers were used in PCR. Repertoires were generated with immunoSEQ multiplex PCR, while TCRdb's copy carries only in-frame clones and drops some. This table holds hundreds of thousands of clones, about 77% found once. Input material: PBMCs. These receptors were collected from a woman in her 30s in good health and CMV-seronegative.

The rearrangement uses TRBV5-1 and TRBJ1-2; tentative D call: TRBD1 (5 bases). V was clipped by 7 bases and J by 8 bases, with 18 bases between them. This CDR3 spans 13 amino acids. CDR1 and CDR2 from the germline V gene are SGHRS and YFSETQ. The CDR3 loop reads CASAYSGEMGYTF. The CDR3 bases are TGCGCCAGCGCTTACTCGGGGGAGATGGGCTACACCTTC.

V usage is TRBV5-6 and J usage is TRBJ1-2, with D perhaps matching TRBD1 (5 bases). V gave up 5 bases and J gave up 2 bases, with 13 bases separating them. Per germline, CDR1 SGHDT and CDR2 YYEEEE. This CDR3 has 14 residues. The CDR3 sequence is CASSRSGLNYGYTF. In DNA, the CDR3 is TGTGCCAGCAGTCGCTCGGGACTCAACTATGGCTACACCTTC.

The chain is built from TRBV11-2 and TRBJ1-1; D possibly corresponds to TRBD1 (5 bases). The CDR3 is 14 amino acids. The germline V gene has CDR1 SGHAT and CDR2 FQNNGV. Trimming cost V 3 bases and J 5 bases, with 13 bases left between them. The CDR3 DNA is TGTGCCAGCAGCTTGGGCCGGGCAGGGACTGAAGCTTTCTTT. The encoded protein is CASSLGRAGTEAFF. The variable domain in full, completed from reference TRBV11-2 and TRBJ1-1, reads EAGVAQSPRYKIIEKRQSVAFWCNPISGHATLYWYQQILGQGPKLLIQFQNNGVVDDSQLPKDRFSAERLKGVDSTLKIQPAKLEDSAVYLCASSLGRAGTEAFFGQGTRLTVV.

V usage is TRBV6-5 and J usage is TRBJ2-6, with D perhaps TRBD1 (6 bases). The CDR3 has 14 residues. Germline lookup yields CDR1 MNHEY and CDR2 SVGAGI. V lost 6 bases and J lost 2, with 8 bases in between. The CDR3 here is CASSTGTGANVLTF. CDR3 sequence (DNA): TGTGCCAGCAGCACAGGGACTGGGGCCAACGTCCTGACTTTC.

The rearrangement uses TRBV7-6 and TRBJ1-4; 8 bases map to TRBD1. Germline loops: CDR1 SGHVS, CDR2 FNYEAQ. J gave up 7 bases and V 3 bases, and 7 bases lay outside the gene matches. The CDR3 contains 15 residues. CDR3 nucleotide sequence: TGTGCCAGCAGCTTGGGGACAGGTCGGATTGAAAAACTGTTTTTT. This encodes CASSLGTGRIEKLFF.

The chain couples TRBV30 to TRBJ2-1; 10 bases line up with TRBD2. With V trimmed by 1 base and J by 4 bases, 4 bases remained unmatched. The CDR3 covers 15 residues. The germline gives CDR1 GTSNPN, CDR2 SVGIG (reference sequence). The CDR3: CAWSGTSGYYNEQFF. The CDR3 bases are TGTGCCTGGAGTGGGACTAGCGGTTATTACAATGAGCAGTTCTTC. The full variable domain, with the rest looked up from reference TRBV30 and TRBJ2-1, is SQTIHQWPATLVQPVGSPLSLECTVEGTSNPNLYWYRQAAGRGLQLLFYSVGIGQISSEVPQNLSASRPQDRQFILSSKKLLLSDSGFYLCAWSGTSGYYNEQFFGPGTRLTVL.

The chain is built from TRBV19 and TRBJ1-3; D call uncertain. The germline CDR1 and CDR2 sequences are LNHDA and SQIVND (reference sequence). The V and J ends lost 8 bases and 0 bases respectively, with 5 bases between them. This CDR3 has 12 amino acids. The CDR3 DNA reads TGTGCCAGTTCCTACTCTGGAAACACCATATATTTT. It codes for CASSYSGNTIYF.

This rearrangement joins TRBV19 to TRBJ1-5; maybe TRBD1 (5 bases). Trimming took 7 bases from V and 5 from J, leaving 18 bases between them. This CDR3 is 15 amino acids long. The germline V gene has CDR1 LNHDA and CDR2 SQIVND (reference sequence). This CDR3 reads CASTLRDYGDQPQHF. The CDR3 DNA reads as TGTGCCAGTACTCTCCGGGACTATGGGGATCAGCCCCAGCATTTT. Variable domain in full (rest from reference TRBV19 and TRBJ1-5): DGGITQSPKYLFRKEGQNVTLSCEQNLNHDAMYWYRQDPGQGLRLIYYSQIVNDFQKGDIAEGYSVSREKKESFPLTVTSAQKNPTAFYLCASTLRDYGDQPQHFGDGTRLSIL.